The source of this TCR beta chain is a study of blood T cell repertoires in COVID-19 (TCRdb year 2020). For context, the study as a whole: The collaborator samples originated in the United States, Italy and Spain and spanned the acute and convalescent phases of COVID-19. Samples came from the ongoing ImmuneRACE study (first 160 participants) plus 1,254 subjects from 6 global collaborators. HLA class I and class II types, where available, came from metadata supplied by the sample provider rather than from assay-based typing. Deeply sampled blood TCRbeta repertoires from subjects exposed to, actively infected with, or recovered from COVID-19 were included in the dataset. The prospective study material was composed of cDNA or gDNA derived from T cells, B-cell-depleted T cells, or PBMCs. The repertoires were released in a freely available public database meant as a resource for research on the immune response to SARS-CoV-2. A de-identified subject ID, COVID-19 status, age in years and sex were almost always included in the sample metadata. The study at large found these results: The amount of clinical and demographic metadata varied by source and participant and was provided uncurated.

At one collaborating source in Seattle, patients were enrolled during active infection and were followed longitudinally through the course of disease. The collaborating institutions used their own protocols to collect whole blood in K2EDTA tubes. For TCRbeta analysis, collaborators shipped samples as frozen whole blood, isolated PBMCs, or DNA extracted from either of those sample types. TCRbeta CDR3 regions were amplified from genomic DNA using the immunoSEQ Assay, a bias-controlled multiplex PCR. In the source study's methods: Within the assay, amplification of reference gene primers was used to estimate how many nucleated cells each sample contained. To quantify the absolute abundance of each unique TCRbeta CDR3 rearrangement, sequence reads were collapsed and filtered. For each sample, productive Simpson clonality was calculated as the square root of Simpson's diversity index over productive rearrangements. The clones in this table, taken by TCRdb from immuneACCESS, are in-frame only. Not every clone is retained; where verified, under half of the shortfall comes from an unresolved V gene, and the cause of the rest is unknown. That table gives V, J and clone size, and the DNA gave D and trimming. This sample is represented by a few hundred thousand clones; around 88% of them were singletons. The ten most abundant clones make up just under 6.5% of the sample.

The CDR3 contains 16 residues, cysteine and phenylalanine counted. Only the CDR3 portion is preserved as DNA: 48 bases, with reading frame beginning at the first base. V loses 0 bases, J loses 1 base, and the germline ends lie 13 bases apart. A note on this clone: Its antigen remains unidentified. Per-nucleotide qualities are absent, and no much larger clonotype sits a single base away.

The sample was peripheral blood. The receptor was isolated from a woman aged 25 to 39 with COVID-19, enrolled during active disease. Here the chain combines TRBV5-3 and TRBJ1-1, and possibly TRBD1, on 5 matching bases. TRBV5-3 is recorded as an ORF, its role being uncertain. The nucleotide sequence reads as follows: TGTGCCAGAAGCTTGGATGGGAGGGGCGCGAACACTGAAGCTTTCTTT. Its amino acids are CARSLDGRGANTEAFF.